This T cell receptor (beta chain) is drawn from a study of PD-1 blockade in classical Hodgkin lymphoma. Method: immunoSEQ multiplex PCR; TCRdb's copy keeps in-frame clones and lacks some. The sample lists tens of thousands of clones; about nine tenths were seen once. Germline loops: CDR1 SGHRS, CDR2 YFSETQ. V was trimmed by 4 bases and J by 4 bases, leaving 17 bases between them. This CDR3 has 15 amino acids. Time point noted: newly diagnosed, previously untreated cHL patient sample. Investigators turned to newly diagnosed, untreated classical Hodgkin lymphoma PBMCs for comparison. The sequencing input was peripheral blood mononuclear cells (PBMCs). This chain joins TRBV5-1 and TRBJ1-1; unclear D gene. This TCR was sampled from a human donor with classical Hodgkin lymphoma. CDR3 sequence: CASSVVSPEVTEAFF. Here the CDR3 DNA reads TGCGCCAGCAGCGTAGTAAGCCCCGAGGTCACTGAAGCTTTCTTT. The complete variable domain, with remaining parts taken from reference TRBV5-1 and TRBJ1-1, reads KAGVTQTPRYLIKTRGQQVTLSCSPISGHRSVSWYQQTPGQGLQFLFEYFSETQRNKGNFPGRFSGRQFSNSRSEMNVSTLELGDSALYLCASSVVSPEVTEAFFGQGTRLTVV.